The rows below give T cell receptor beta chains drawn from one sample of a study of Ad26.COV2.S vaccination and SARS-CoV-2 variants. Profiled with immunoSEQ multiplex PCR; TCRdb holds only in-frame clones, not every one. The table records 350,000 to 550,000 clones, 89% of them present only once. This specimen consisted of peripheral blood, obtained in a trial of Ad26.COV2.S vaccine versus placebo. The receptors were gathered from a person aged 18-60 years who received the Ad26.COV2.S COVID-19 vaccine or a placebo. Each CDR3 is given with its conserved first and last residue. Each record gives: J gene, V gene, D gene, clone size, CDR3 protein, CDR3 DNA. A D gene is named only where the DNA matches it firmly. Only some rows state a clone size, as once, few, many or a class for expanded clones.

>TRBJ1-3|TRBV9|NA|NA
CASSARPPANTIYF
TGTGCCAGCAGCGCACGTCCCCCGGCTAACACCATATATTTT
>TRBJ1-2|TRBV29-1|NA|NA
CSVGQPLKGGYTF
TGCAGCGTTGGACAGCCTCTTAAGGGTGGCTACACCTTC
>TRBJ1-4|TRBV19|NA|NA
CASSIRAGWGLNEKLFF
TGTGCCAGTAGTATACGGGCAGGGTGGGGCCTCAATGAAAAACTGTTTTTT
>TRBJ1-1|TRBV5-6|NA|NA
CASSFSLGTAHTEAFF
TGTGCCAGCAGCTTCTCACTCGGCACGGCCCACACTGAAGCTTTCTTT
>TRBJ1-4|TRBV15|NA|NA
CATSREYRATNEKLFF
TGTGCCACCAGCAGGGAGTACAGGGCCACTAATGAAAAACTGTTTTTT
>TRBJ1-5|TRBV28|NA|NA
CASSLATSDDRGQPQHF
TGTGCCAGCAGTCTGGCGACCTCGGACGATCGCGGCCAGCCCCAGCATTTT
>TRBJ1-2|TRBV7-2|NA|few
CASSLRSPLFSSNYGYTF
TGTGCCAGCAGCTTACGTTCTCCCCTCTTTTCATCCAACTATGGCTACACCTTC
>TRBJ2-1|TRBV5-1|NA|NA
CASSFGGSYNEQFF
TGCGCCAGCAGCTTCGGGGGTTCCTACAATGAGCAGTTCTTC
>TRBJ2-7|TRBV7-2|NA|few
CASSLAQGIYEQYF
TGTGCCAGCAGCTTAGCCCAGGGGATCTACGAGCAGTACTTC
>TRBJ1-2|TRBV5-5|NA|once
CASSVQGIDGYTF
TGTGCCAGCAGCGTACAGGGAATCGATGGCTACACCTTC
>TRBJ2-1|TRBV4-3|NA|NA
CASSQARTYNEQFF
TGCGCCAGCAGCCAAGCCCGTACCTACAATGAGCAGTTCTTC
>TRBJ2-1|TRBV9|NA|NA
CASSVSPRRIEQFF
TGTGCCAGCAGCGTAAGCCCCCGCCGAATTGAGCAGTTCTTC
>TRBJ2-1|TRBV5-4|NA|NA
CASSLVWSGDNEQFF
TGTGCCAGCAGCTTGGTTTGGTCGGGAGACAATGAGCAGTTCTTC
>TRBJ1-4|TRBV4-1|NA|NA
CASSPRFNPNEKLFF
TGCGCCAGCAGCCCCCGGTTTAACCCTAATGAAAAACTGTTTTTT
>TRBJ1-1|TRBV28|TRBD1|NA
CASSLRGRSREAFF
TGTGCCAGCAGTTTGAGGGGGCGTTCCAGGGAAGCTTTCTTT
>TRBJ2-3|TRBV6-6|NA|NA
CASTKRGSLTDTQYF
TGTGCCAGCACCAAAAGGGGCAGCCTGACAGATACGCAGTATTTT